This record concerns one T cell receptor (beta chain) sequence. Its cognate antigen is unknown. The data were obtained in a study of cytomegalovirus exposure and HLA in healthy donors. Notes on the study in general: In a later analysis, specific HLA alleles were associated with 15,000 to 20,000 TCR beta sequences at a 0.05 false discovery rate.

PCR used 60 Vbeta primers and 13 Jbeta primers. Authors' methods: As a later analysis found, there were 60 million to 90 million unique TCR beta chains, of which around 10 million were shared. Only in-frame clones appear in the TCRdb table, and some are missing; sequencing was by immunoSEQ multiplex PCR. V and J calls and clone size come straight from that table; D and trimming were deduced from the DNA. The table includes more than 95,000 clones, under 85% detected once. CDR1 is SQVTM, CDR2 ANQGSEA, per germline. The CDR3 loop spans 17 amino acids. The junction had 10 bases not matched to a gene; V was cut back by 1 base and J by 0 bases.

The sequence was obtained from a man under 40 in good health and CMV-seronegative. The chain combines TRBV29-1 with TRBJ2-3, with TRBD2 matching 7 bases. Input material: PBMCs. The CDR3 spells CSVEGGGVLDSTDTQYF. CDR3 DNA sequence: TGCAGCGTTGAAGGGGGAGGGGTACTAGACAGCACAGATACGCAGTATTTT.